Following are 14 T cell receptor beta chains from one sample sequenced in a study of T-cell memory formation after mild COVID-19. TCRdb reprocessed the 5' RACE reads with MiXCR, giving one entry per CDR3 protein. The data show nearly 200,000 distinct CDR3 sequences, around 17% seen once. Sequenced material: PBMCs or a T cell subset sorted from them (not recorded which). These TCRs come from an adult woman who had mild COVID-19 (a few samples of this study predate the infection). Cell type and time point are not known.

This clonotype was counted only a few times. The chain has TRBV5-1 and TRBJ2-7, with D maybe TRBD1 (6 bases). The germline V gene has CDR1 SGHRS and CDR2 YFSETQ. The CDR3 is 13 amino acids. Between the trimmed V and J ends, which lost 2 bases and 7 bases, there was a span of 13 bases. In DNA, the CDR3 is TGCGCCAGCAGCTTCCTGAACAGGGTTGAGCAGTACTTC. It is translated as CASSFLNRVEQYF. The whole variable domain, remainder taken from reference TRBV5-1 and TRBJ2-7, is KAGVTQTPRYLIKTRGQQVTLSCSPISGHRSVSWYQQTPGQGLQFLFEYFSETQRNKGNFPGRFSGRQFSNSRSEMNVSTLELGDSALYLCASSFLNRVEQYFGPGTRLTVT.

This clonotype showed up just once. The J gene is TRBJ2-1, the V gene TRBV25-1, with 8 bases lining up with TRBD2. Germline V gives CDR1 MGHDK, CDR2 SYGVNS. This CDR3 is 16 amino acids long. Losses at the gene ends were 5 bases for V and 4 bases for J; bases not matched to a gene: 10. For the CDR3, the DNA is TGTGCCAGCAGTCTCACTAGCGGCCAGCGTTACAATGAGCAGTTCTTC. This sequence encodes CASSLTSGQRYNEQFF.

This clonotype came up a few times. The J gene is TRBJ2-7, the V gene TRBV20-1, with a weak D call TRBD2 (6 bases). Germline CDR1 DFQATT, CDR2 SNEGSKA (reference sequence). The CDR3 is 14 amino acids. The V gene lost 3 bases and the J gene lost 0 bases, with 12 bases spanning the gap. The DNA of the CDR3 is TGCAGTGCTAGTGGGACTCTCAGCTCCTACGAGCAGTACTTC. Encoded protein: CSASGTLSSYEQYF.

This chain joins TRBV25-1 and TRBJ1-1; 11 bases fit TRBD1. CDR1 is MGHDK, CDR2 SYGVNS, per germline. Trimming removed 8 bases from V and 5 bases from J; junction bases left unmatched: 10. CDR3 length equals 15 residues. CDR3 sequence (DNA): TGTGCCAGCCCCCCGCGGGACAGGGGGACTACTGAAGCTTTCTTT. Its translation: CASPPRDRGTTEAFF.

This clonotype was detected only a few times. The V call is TRBV5-1, the J call TRBJ2-3, with D unresolved. Trimming took 4 bases from V and 6 from J, leaving 9 bases between them. Germline assignment: CDR1 SGHRS and CDR2 YFSETQ. The CDR3 totals 12 residues. For the CDR3, the DNA is TGCGCCAGCAGCCCCACATGGGATACGCAGTATTTT. Its translation: CASSPTWDTQYF. The variable domain in full, completed from reference TRBV5-1 and TRBJ2-3, reads KAGVTQTPRYLIKTRGQQVTLSCSPISGHRSVSWYQQTPGQGLQFLFEYFSETQRNKGNFPGRFSGRQFSNSRSEMNVSTLELGDSALYLCASSPTWDTQYFGPGTRLTVL.

The CDR3 sequence: CASSFGTGTGNTIYF. In DNA form, the CDR3 reads TGTGCCAGCAGCTTCGGGACAGGGACGGGAAACACCATATATTTT. The chain carries TRBV6-5 and TRBJ1-3; 9 bases line up with TRBD1. Per germline, CDR1 MNHEY and CDR2 SVGAGI. The CDR3 has 15 residues. Unmatched junction bases numbered 7, after V lost 6 bases and J lost 4 bases.

The sample holds a few counts of this clonotype. This sequence joins TRBV12-3 or TRBV12-4 and TRBJ2-7; 11 bases match TRBD2. V was pared by 5 bases and J by 5 bases, with 5 bases of the junction left unmatched. The CDR3 has 14 residues. The CDR3 loop reads CASSLTSGGNEQYF. The CDR3 DNA reads as TGTGCCAGCAGTCTTACTAGCGGGGGCAACGAGCAGTACTTC.

The V call is TRBV6-6, the J call TRBJ1-4; 9 bases align to TRBD1. The CDR3 extends over 14 amino acids. Germline V CDR1 and CDR2: MNHNY, SVGAGI (reference sequence). V lost 5 bases to trimming and J lost 12 bases; unmatched junction nucleotides: 10. The CDR3 loop is CASSQPGQGPELFF. The DNA of the CDR3 is TGTGCCAGCAGTCAACCGGGACAGGGCCCCGAACTGTTTTTT.

This clonotype appeared a few times. This chain uses TRBV2 with TRBJ2-3; TRBD2 agrees at 7 bases. The trim removed 6 bases at V and 0 bases at J, leaving 9 bases unmatched. Germline-derived CDR1 and CDR2 are SNHLY and FYNNEI. The CDR3 is made up of 16 amino acids. This CDR3 reads CASSPGRKPSTDTQYF. DNA of the CDR3: TGTGCCAGCAGCCCCGGGAGGAAACCTAGCACAGATACGCAGTATTTT.

This sequence joins TRBV5-4 and TRBJ1-6; no firm D call. This CDR3 comprises 15 residues. Germline values: CDR1 SGHNT, CDR2 YYREEE (reference sequence). Trimming removed 0 bases at V and 5 bases at J, with 9 bases between. Here the CDR3 DNA reads TGTGCCAGCAGCTTGGGGGCGGATGATAATTCACCCCTCCACTTT. This encodes CASSLGADDNSPLHF.

Many counts were recorded for this clonotype. V and J are TRBV3-1 and TRBJ2-7; TRBD2 agrees at 11 bases. V gave up 4 bases and J gave up 4 bases; unmatched junction bases: 15. The CDR3 is 18 residues long. Per germline, CDR1 LGHDT and CDR2 YNNKEL (reference sequence). CDR3 amino acids: CASSPSQVITSGRYEQYF. The DNA for the CDR3 is TGTGCCAGCAGCCCGAGCCAGGTGATTACTAGCGGGAGATACGAGCAGTACTTC.

There are a few counts of this clonotype. The rearrangement links TRBV2 to TRBJ1-1; 12 bases are a match to TRBD1. Germline CDR1 is SNHLY and CDR2 is FYNNEI. V lost 8 bases to trimming and J lost 5 bases; unmatched junction nucleotides: 21. CDR3 length equals 19 residues. The CDR3 DNA follows: TGTGCCAGCCCTCGCCCAGGGACAGGGGGCGCAGCAAGACGGACTGAAGCTTTCTTT. It is translated as CASPRPGTGGAARRTEAFF.

In this sample, this clonotype turned up many times. The chain is built from TRBV5-1 and TRBJ2-1; 10 bases agree with TRBD2. Germline lookup yields CDR1 SGHRS and CDR2 YFSETQ. The trim removed 6 bases at V and 7 bases at J, leaving 13 bases unmatched. This CDR3 comprises 16 residues. As DNA, the CDR3 is TGCGCCAGCACCCATTATCTAGCGGGGGCTTCTAATGAGCAGTTCTTC. Translating gives CASTHYLAGASNEQFF. Drawing the rest from reference TRBV5-1 and TRBJ2-1, the complete variable domain is KAGVTQTPRYLIKTRGQQVTLSCSPISGHRSVSWYQQTPGQGLQFLFEYFSETQRNKGNFPGRFSGRQFSNSRSEMNVSTLELGDSALYLCASTHYLAGASNEQFFGPGTRLTVL.

This clonotype was counted a few times. The chain employs TRBV23-1 and TRBJ1-1; possible D gene TRBD1, 6 bases. TRBV23-1 is recorded as an ORF, its role being uncertain. There are 14 residues in the CDR3. Deletions cut 0 bases from V and 4 bases from J, with 9 bases between. In nucleotides, the CDR3 is TGCGCCAGCAGTCAATCGAACAGGGCCACTGAAGCTTTCTTT. Amino acids: CASSQSNRATEAFF.